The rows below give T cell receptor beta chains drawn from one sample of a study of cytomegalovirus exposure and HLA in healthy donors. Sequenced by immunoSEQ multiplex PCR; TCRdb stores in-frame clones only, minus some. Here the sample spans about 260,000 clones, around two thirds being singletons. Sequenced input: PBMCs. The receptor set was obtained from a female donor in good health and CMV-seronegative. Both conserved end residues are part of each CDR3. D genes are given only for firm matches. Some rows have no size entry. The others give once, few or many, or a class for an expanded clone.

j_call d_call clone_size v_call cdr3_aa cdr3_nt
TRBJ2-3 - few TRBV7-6 CASSLEQPPDTQYF TGTGCCAGCAGCTTAGAACAACCGCCAGATACGCAGTATTTT
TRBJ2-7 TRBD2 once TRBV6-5 CASSYSLAGSYEQYF TGTGCCAGCAGTTACTCCCTAGCGGGCTCCTACGAGCAGTACTTC
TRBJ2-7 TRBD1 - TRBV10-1 CASSGDRGDYHEQYF TGCGCCAGCAGTGGGGACAGGGGGGACTACCACGAGCAGTACTTC
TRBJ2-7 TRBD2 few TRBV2 CASSPTSGIPQYF TGTGCCAGCAGTCCGACTAGCGGGATCCCGCAGTACTTC
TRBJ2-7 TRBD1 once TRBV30 CAWNGQGAGEQYF TGTGCCTGGAATGGTCAGGGGGCGGGGGAGCAGTACTTC
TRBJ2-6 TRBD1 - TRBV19 CASSTIPGTGSGANVLTF TGTGCCAGTAGTACCATTCCCGGGACAGGGTCTGGGGCCAACGTCCTGACTTTC
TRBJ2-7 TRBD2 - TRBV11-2 CASSGTSGISYEQYF TGTGCCAGCAGCGGGACTAGCGGGATCTCCTACGAGCAGTACTTC
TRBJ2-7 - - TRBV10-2 CASRPTRDGIYEQYF TGCGCCAGCAGGCCTACCCGAGACGGGATATACGAGCAGTACTTC
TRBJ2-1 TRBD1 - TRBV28 CASSSGTGFTNEQFF TGTGCCAGCAGTTCTGGGACAGGGTTTACAAATGAGCAGTTCTTC
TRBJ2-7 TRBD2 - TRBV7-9 CASSSQTSGTYEQYF TGTGCCAGCAGCTCGCAGACTAGCGGAACCTACGAGCAGTACTTC
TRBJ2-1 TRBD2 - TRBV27 CASSFTPPVTSGRYNEQFF TGTGCCAGCAGTTTCACTCCTCCGGTAACTAGCGGGAGGTACAATGAGCAGTTCTTC
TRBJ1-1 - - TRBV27 CASSSGIPTEAFF TGTGCCAGCAGTTCAGGGATTCCCACTGAAGCTTTCTTT
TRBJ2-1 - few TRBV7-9 CASSPLREYDEQFF TGTGCCAGCAGCCCCTTGAGGGAGTACGATGAGCAGTTCTTC
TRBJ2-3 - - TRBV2 CASSEDRGLNTDTQYF TGTGCCAGCAGTGAAGACAGGGGACTCAACACAGATACGCAGTATTTT
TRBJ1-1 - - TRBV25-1 CASNQGWRRFF TGTGCCAGCAACCAGGGGTGGAGGCGGTTCTTT
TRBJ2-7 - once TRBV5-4 CASSSRPPLSYEQYF TGTGCCAGCAGCTCCCGCCCCCCGCTATCCTACGAGCAGTACTTC
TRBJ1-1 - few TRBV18 CASSPPAGSKNTEAFF TGTGCCAGCTCACCACCGGCAGGGTCGAAGAACACTGAAGCTTTCTTT
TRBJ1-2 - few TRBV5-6 CASSLAGQSVYGYTF TGTGCCAGCAGCTTGGCAGGACAGTCCGTCTATGGCTACACCTTC
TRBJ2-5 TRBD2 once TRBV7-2 CASSLVSGARQETQYF TGTGCCAGCAGCTTAGTGAGCGGGGCCCGCCAAGAGACCCAGTACTTC
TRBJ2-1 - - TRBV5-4 CASSLRAGSYNEQFF TGTGCCAGCAGCTTGAGAGCGGGCTCCTACAATGAGCAGTTCTTC
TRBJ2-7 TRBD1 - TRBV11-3 CASSPRIQGRRGEQYF TGTGCCAGCAGCCCAAGAATACAGGGGAGACGAGGCGAGCAGTACTTC
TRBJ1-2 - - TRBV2 CASSRYGYTF TGTGCCAGCAGTCGGTATGGCTACACCTTC
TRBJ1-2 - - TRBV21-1 CASPSSHNYGYTF TGTGCCAGCCCTTCGTCACATAACTATGGCTACACCTTC
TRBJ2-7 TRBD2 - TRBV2 CASTRRSAGGSYEQYF TGTGCCAGCACCCGAAGGTCAGCGGGAGGGTCCTACGAGCAGTACTTC
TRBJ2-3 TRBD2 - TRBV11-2 CASRISGVGTDTQYF TGTGCCAGCCGTATTAGCGGGGTAGGCACAGATACGCAGTATTTT
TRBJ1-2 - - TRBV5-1 CASSLWGDYGYTF TGCGCCAGCAGCTTGTGGGGAGACTATGGCTACACCTTC
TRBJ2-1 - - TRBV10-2 CASSEPGGYNEQFF TGCGCCAGCAGTGAGCCCGGGGGCTACAATGAGCAGTTCTTC
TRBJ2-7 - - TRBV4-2 CASSQMGDEQYF TGTGCCAGCAGCCAAATGGGCGACGAGCAGTACTTC
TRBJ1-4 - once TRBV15 CATSSSRSATNEKLFF TGTGCCACCAGCAGTTCCAGGTCAGCAACTAATGAAAAACTGTTTTTT
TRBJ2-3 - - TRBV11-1 CASSLRRTLSETDTQYF TGTGCCAGCAGCTTACGGAGGACCCTATCCGAGACAGATACGCAGTATTTT
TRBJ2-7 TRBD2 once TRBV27 CASSRLAGGVGEQYF TGTGCCAGCTCCCGACTAGCGGGAGGGGTGGGCGAGCAGTACTTC
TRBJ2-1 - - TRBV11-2 CASSLNKRFYNEQFF TGTGCCAGCAGCTTAAATAAGCGATTTTACAATGAGCAGTTCTTC
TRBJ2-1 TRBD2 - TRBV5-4 CASSLAPLAGSYNEQFF TGTGCCAGCAGCTTGGCCCCGTTAGCGGGGAGCTACAATGAGCAGTTCTTC
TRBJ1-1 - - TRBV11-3 CASSPPRTEAFF TGTGCCAGCAGCCCCCCTAGAACGGAAGCTTTCTTT
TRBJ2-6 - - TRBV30 CAWSMGGGANVLTF TGTGCCTGGAGTATGGGGGGTGGGGCCAACGTCCTGACTTTC
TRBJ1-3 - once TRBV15 CATSSLGLPAGNTIYF TGTGCCACCAGCAGCCTGGGACTGCCGGCGGGAAACACCATATATTTT
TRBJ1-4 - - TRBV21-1 CASSQGQQGVGEKLFF TGTGCCAGCAGCCAGGGGCAACAGGGGGTAGGTGAAAAACTGTTTTTT
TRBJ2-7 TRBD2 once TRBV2 CASRKATSGSYEQYF TGTGCCAGCAGAAAGGCGACTAGCGGGTCCTACGAGCAGTACTTC
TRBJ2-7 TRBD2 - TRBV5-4 CASSASGRAYEQYF TGTGCCAGCAGCGCTAGCGGGAGGGCCTACGAGCAGTACTTC
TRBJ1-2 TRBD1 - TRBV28 CASSLDRGRSSGYTF TGTGCCAGCAGCCTCGACAGGGGAAGGAGCTCTGGCTACACCTTC
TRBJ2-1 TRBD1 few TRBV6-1 CASTKNEQGKNEQFF TGTGCCAGCACCAAGAATGAACAGGGGAAAAATGAGCAGTTCTTC
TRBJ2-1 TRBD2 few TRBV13 CASSRFSPGLAIHNEQFF TGTGCCAGCAGCCGCTTTTCACCGGGACTAGCGATTCACAATGAGCAGTTCTTC
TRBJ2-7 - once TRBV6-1 CAGQQGVSYEQYF TGTGCCGGACAACAGGGTGTCTCCTACGAGCAGTACTTC
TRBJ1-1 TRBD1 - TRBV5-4 CASSPRTGSDTEAFF TGTGCCAGCAGCCCCCGGACAGGGTCGGACACTGAAGCTTTCTTT
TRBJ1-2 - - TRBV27 CASSLRSGSGYTF TGTGCCAGCAGTTTAAGGTCAGGGTCCGGCTACACCTTC
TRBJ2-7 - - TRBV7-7 CASSLGQTVGAEQYF TGTGCTAGCAGCTTAGGGCAGACCGTAGGGGCCGAGCAGTACTTC
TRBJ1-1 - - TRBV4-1 CASSPVGGVGVDTEAFF TGCGCCAGCAGCCCCGTAGGAGGTGTAGGTGTGGACACTGAAGCTTTCTTT
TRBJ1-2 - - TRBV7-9 CASSLEGAANGYTF TGTGCCAGCAGCTTAGAAGGGGCCGCCAATGGCTACACCTTC
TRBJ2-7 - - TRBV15 CATSRDPGSYEQYF TGTGCCACCAGCAGAGATCCAGGCTCCTACGAGCAGTACTTC
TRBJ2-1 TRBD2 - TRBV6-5 CASSFMGGNEQFF TGTGCCAGCAGTTTTATGGGGGGGAATGAGCAGTTCTTC
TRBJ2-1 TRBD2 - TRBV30 CALGPGGFNEQFF TGTGCCTTAGGACCCGGGGGGTTCAATGAGCAGTTCTTC